This T cell receptor (beta chain) was obtained from a study of cytotoxic CD8 clonotypes in ibrutinib-treated CLL (dated by TCRdb to the early 2020s). Concerning the study at large: The cohort had about ten relapsed/refractory and more than 14 treatment-naive patients; around 17 were IGHV unmutated. An average of roughly 250,000 productive templates and 94,082 productive rearrangements was obtained per sample. Of the 70 to 90 people in the trial, around 25 had longitudinal samples available. Response samples were obtained after a median of 12 months of treatment, with a range of about 6 to 36 months. Cryopreserved peripheral blood mononuclear cells were obtained prior to treatment, at the time of response, and at either disease progression or sustained remission. Responses were partial in 24 patients and complete in 2; after median 68 months follow-up, some 14 stayed in remission and around 12 progressed.

As to this clone: The specificity of this receptor is unknown. No base quality information exists; no much larger clone differs at one position.

V and J are truncated by 5 bases and 6 bases respectively, leaving an intervening sequence of 17 bases. The CDR3 measures 15 amino acids from cysteine to phenylalanine. Just the 45-base CDR3 DNA is kept, in frame starting at base 1. On a MiSeq, deep resolution sequencing aimed for a depth between 1 in 1 million and 1 in 200,000 T cells, with each clonotype covered roughly 10x on average. The immunoSEQ hsTCRB Kit was used to generate TCR beta libraries. Per the original workflow: ImmunoSEQ Data Assistant and ImmunoSEQ Analyzer were used for data analysis, and V, D and J genes were assigned according to IMGT definitions. Clonality, which ranges from 0 to 1, was calculated as one minus the normalized Shannon entropy of productive rearrangement frequencies. Only overrepresented clonotypes making up at least 0.05% of each patient's repertoire were included in the public clonotype analysis. About a dozen repertoires from age-matched healthy donors, obtained from immuneACCESS, served as clonality controls. TCRdb took over this immuneACCESS table, retaining in-frame rearrangements with V and J assigned. Such tables are incomplete; in checked studies, under half of the missing clones stem from an unresolved V gene, and the remainder is unexplained. V and J calls and clone size are given by that table; D and trimming were obtained from the DNA. Across this sample there are approximately 32,000 clones, with about 70% seen only once. The ten largest clones represent about 30% of the sample.

For TCR beta library preparation, about 2 micrograms of genomic DNA was extracted from cryopreserved PBMCs. Longitudinal blood samples from CLL patients on ibrutinib monotherapy underwent high-throughput TCR beta sequencing. The patients took part in an open-label, single-center phase 2 trial of ibrutinib monotherapy. Beyond this particular receptor, the publication reports: Public clonotypes were rare and either contracted or stayed stable during treatment, and the rise in clonality at ibrutinib response reflected the expansion of private clonotypes. Sustained-remission and progressing patients did not have matched sampling times, and lymph node repertoires were not examined. At ibrutinib response clonality went up, during sustained remission it held steady, and at progression it dropped back toward baseline. Baseline clonality was found to be higher than that of age-matched healthy donors and was strongly correlated with circulating CD8+ T-cell counts.

The receptor comes from a human donor with chronic lymphocytic leukemia. The V and J segments used are TRBV6-7 and TRBJ1-5, with the identity of the D gene unclear. TRBV6-7 is designated an ORF whose function remains uncertain. Here the sequenced sample was PBMCs, taken before ibrutinib treatment. This receptor carries the CDR3 CASSTPGKRFQPQHF. Read as DNA, the sequence is TGTGCCAGCAGTACCCCGGGGAAGCGTTTTCAGCCCCAGCATTTT.